The T cell receptor (beta chain) described here comes from a study of blood T cell repertoires in COVID-19 (dated by TCRdb to 2018 to 2021). Describing the broader study: The collaborator samples originated in the United States, Italy and Spain and spanned the acute and convalescent phases of COVID-19. The prospective study material was composed of cDNA or gDNA derived from T cells, B-cell-depleted T cells, or PBMCs. Subjects who had been exposed to COVID-19, were actively infected with it, or had recovered from it provided the deeply sampled blood TCRbeta repertoires that made up the dataset. The repertoires were made available in a free public database intended to serve as a resource for research on the immune response to SARS-CoV-2. The samples were drawn from two sources: the first 160 participants of the ongoing ImmuneRACE study, and 1,200 or so subjects contributed by 6 global collaborators. The sample metadata nearly always contained a de-identified subject ID, COVID-19 status, age in years and sex. Where available, HLA class I and class II types were taken from metadata supplied by the sample provider and were not determined by assay-based typing.

On the study overall, not on this receptor specifically: The quantity of clinical and demographic metadata differed by source and by participant and was supplied without curation.

Clipping removes 6 bases from V and 3 bases from J, with 5 as the unmatched junction base count. The germline V gene (reference sequence) specifies LGHDT as CDR1 and YNNKEL as CDR2. Including cysteine and phenylalanine, the CDR3 has 15 amino acids. CDR3 DNA only is kept here, 45 bases in frame from base 1. As to this clone: Its specific antigen is unknown. No base-level quality is on record; no much larger clone is a single base apart.

The immunoSEQ Assay, a bias-controlled multiplex PCR, was used to amplify TCRbeta CDR3 regions from genomic DNA. The original methods were these. The number of nucleated cells in each sample was estimated by amplification of reference gene primers within the assay. Sequence reads were collapsed and filtered to measure the absolute abundance of every unique TCRbeta CDR3 rearrangement. For each sample, productive Simpson clonality was calculated as the square root of Simpson's diversity index over productive rearrangements. As stored in TCRdb, this immuneACCESS dataset retains in-frame rearrangements with V and J assigned. A fraction of the clones does not appear; measured against another copy, unresolved V genes explain less than half of the discrepancy, and the remainder lacks a known reason. Clonal size and the V and J genes are those of that table, whereas D and trimming came from the DNA. In all, the sample holds tens of thousands of clones, and 80% to 95% of those were seen once. The ten largest clones capture 5.5% to 7% of the sample.

Whole blood was collected in K2EDTA tubes by collaborating institutions according to the institutions' own protocols. For TCRbeta analysis, collaborators shipped samples as frozen whole blood, isolated PBMCs, or DNA extracted from either of those sample types. Input material: peripheral blood. Here the chain combines TRBV3-1 (or the pseudogene TRBV3-2) and TRBJ2-2; TRBD1 matches 9 bases in the middle. The TCR was taken from a woman over 75 with acute or convalescent COVID-19. The bases are TGTGCCAGCAGTTGGGGGACAGGGCACACCGGGGAGCTGTTTTTT. This encodes CASSWGTGHTGELFF.